This paragraph reports one T cell receptor beta chain. Its antigen is undetermined. The isolated RNA, all of it, was reverse transcribed, so expressed TCRB transcripts were what got sequenced. The protocol was immunoSEQ multiplex PCR, while the TCRdb copy is restricted to in-frame clones and leaves out a portion. The sample has about 930,000 clones; 17% are singletons. These data originate in a study of beta chain features in type 1 diabetes. Trimming took 6 bases from V and 0 from J, leaving 10 bases between them. The CDR3 covers 14 residues. Germline V lookup: CDR1 MNHEY, CDR2 SVGAGI. Points from the study as a whole: Lower insertion and higher deletion counts appeared at VDJ junctions in type 1 diabetes patients. Although PCR might favor shorter templates, it would do so equally in patients and controls. TCRB repertoires of naive, central memory and Treg cells appeared more similar among patients than among healthy donors.

CD4+ cells of the naive, central memory, regulatory and stem cell-like memory types were sorted via CD45RO/CCR7/CD25/CD127/CD95/CD27. The TCR was taken from a woman aged 18 to 35 in good health. The chain links TRBV6-5 to TRBJ2-3; D is perhaps TRBD2 (6 bases). Material: naive CD4+ T cells from blood. CDR3 loop: CASRAGTSTDTQYF. CDR3 DNA sequence: TGTGCCAGCAGGGCGGGGACTAGCACAGATACGCAGTATTTT.